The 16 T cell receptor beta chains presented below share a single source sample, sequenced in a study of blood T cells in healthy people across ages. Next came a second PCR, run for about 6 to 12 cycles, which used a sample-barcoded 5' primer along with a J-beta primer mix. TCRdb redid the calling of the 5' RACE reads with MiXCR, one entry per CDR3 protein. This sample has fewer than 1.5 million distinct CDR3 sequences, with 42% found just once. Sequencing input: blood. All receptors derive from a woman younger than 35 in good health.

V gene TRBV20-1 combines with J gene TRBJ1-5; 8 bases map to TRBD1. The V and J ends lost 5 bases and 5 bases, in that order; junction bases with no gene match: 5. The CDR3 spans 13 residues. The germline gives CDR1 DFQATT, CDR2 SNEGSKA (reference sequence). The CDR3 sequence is CSAQTGEYQPQHF. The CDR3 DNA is TGCAGTGCTCAGACAGGGGAATATCAGCCCCAGCATTTT.

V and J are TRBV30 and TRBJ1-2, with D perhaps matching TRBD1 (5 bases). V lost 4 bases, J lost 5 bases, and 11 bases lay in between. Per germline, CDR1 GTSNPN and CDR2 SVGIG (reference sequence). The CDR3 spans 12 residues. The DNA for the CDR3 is TGTGCCTGGAATCAGGGAGAATATGGCTACACCTTC. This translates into CAWNQGEYGYTF.

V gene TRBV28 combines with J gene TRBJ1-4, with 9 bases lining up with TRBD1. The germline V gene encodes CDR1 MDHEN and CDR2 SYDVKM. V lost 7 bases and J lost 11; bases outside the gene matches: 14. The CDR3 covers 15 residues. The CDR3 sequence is CASKIGTGNEGKLFF. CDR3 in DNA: TGTGCCAGCAAAATAGGGACAGGGAATGAGGGGAAACTGTTTTTT.

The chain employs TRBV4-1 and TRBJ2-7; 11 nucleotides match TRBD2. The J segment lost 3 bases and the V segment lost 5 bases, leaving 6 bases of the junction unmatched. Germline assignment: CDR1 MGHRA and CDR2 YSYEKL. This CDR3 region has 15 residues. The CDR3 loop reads CASSASGGPIYEQYF. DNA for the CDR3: TGCGCCAGCAGCGCTAGCGGGGGGCCCATCTACGAGCAGTACTTC.

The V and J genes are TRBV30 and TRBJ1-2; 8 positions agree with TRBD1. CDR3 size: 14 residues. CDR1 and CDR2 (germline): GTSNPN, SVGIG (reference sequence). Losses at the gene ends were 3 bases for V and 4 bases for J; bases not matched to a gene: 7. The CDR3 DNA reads TGTGCCTGGAGACGGGACAGGAAACTCTATGGCTACACCTTC. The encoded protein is CAWRRDRKLYGYTF.

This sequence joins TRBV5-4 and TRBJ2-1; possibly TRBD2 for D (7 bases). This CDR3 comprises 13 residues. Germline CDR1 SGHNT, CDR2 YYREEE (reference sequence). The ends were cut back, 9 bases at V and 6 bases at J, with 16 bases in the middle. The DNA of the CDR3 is TGTGCCATCGCGGGGGCTACCGGCAATGAGCAGTTCTTC. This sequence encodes CAIAGATGNEQFF.

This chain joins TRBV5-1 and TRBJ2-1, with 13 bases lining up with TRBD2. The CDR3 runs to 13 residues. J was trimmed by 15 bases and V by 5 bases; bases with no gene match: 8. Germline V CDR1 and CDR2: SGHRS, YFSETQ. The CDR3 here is CASSFRLAGGGFF. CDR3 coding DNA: TGCGCCAGCAGTTTCAGACTAGCGGGGGGAGGGTTCTTC.

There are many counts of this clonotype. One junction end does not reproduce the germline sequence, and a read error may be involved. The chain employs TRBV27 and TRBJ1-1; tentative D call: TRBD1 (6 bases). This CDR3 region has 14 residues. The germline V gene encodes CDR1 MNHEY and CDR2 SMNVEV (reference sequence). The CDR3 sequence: CASSLRGMNTEAFF. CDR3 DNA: TGCGCCAGCAGTCTCAGGGGAATGAACACTGAAGCTTTCTTT.

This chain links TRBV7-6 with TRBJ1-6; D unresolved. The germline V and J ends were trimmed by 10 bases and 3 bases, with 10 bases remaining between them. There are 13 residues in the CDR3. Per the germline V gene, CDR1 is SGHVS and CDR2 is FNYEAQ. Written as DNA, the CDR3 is TGTGCCACGGCCACAGACTATAATTCACCCCTCCACTTT. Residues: CATATDYNSPLHF.

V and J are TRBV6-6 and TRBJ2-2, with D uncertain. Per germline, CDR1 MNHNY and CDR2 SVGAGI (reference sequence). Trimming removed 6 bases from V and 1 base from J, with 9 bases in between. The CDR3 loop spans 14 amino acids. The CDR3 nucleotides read TGTGCCAGCAGCCACGGCGAGAACACCGGGGAGCTGTTTTTT. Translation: CASSHGENTGELFF.

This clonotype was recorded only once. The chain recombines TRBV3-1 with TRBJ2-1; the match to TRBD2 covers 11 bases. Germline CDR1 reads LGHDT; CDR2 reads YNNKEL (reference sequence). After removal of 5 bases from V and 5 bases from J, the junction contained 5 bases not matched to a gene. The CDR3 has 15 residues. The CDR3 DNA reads TGTGCCAGCAGCACGACTAGCGGGATAGACAATGAGCAGTTCTTC. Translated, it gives CASSTTSGIDNEQFF.

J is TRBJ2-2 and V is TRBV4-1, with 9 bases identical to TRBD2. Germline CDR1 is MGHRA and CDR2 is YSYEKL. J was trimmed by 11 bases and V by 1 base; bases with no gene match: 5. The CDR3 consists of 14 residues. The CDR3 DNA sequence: TGCGCCAGCAGCCAAGGGCCTAGCGGGACCGAGCTGTTTTTT. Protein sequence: CASSQGPSGTELFF.

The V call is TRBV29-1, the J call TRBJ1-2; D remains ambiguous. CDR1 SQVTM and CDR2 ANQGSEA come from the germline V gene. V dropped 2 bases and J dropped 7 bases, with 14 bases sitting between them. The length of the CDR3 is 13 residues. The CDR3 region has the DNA TGCAGCGTTGAAAACACGATCGGGTTTGGCTACACCTTC. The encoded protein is CSVENTIGFGYTF.

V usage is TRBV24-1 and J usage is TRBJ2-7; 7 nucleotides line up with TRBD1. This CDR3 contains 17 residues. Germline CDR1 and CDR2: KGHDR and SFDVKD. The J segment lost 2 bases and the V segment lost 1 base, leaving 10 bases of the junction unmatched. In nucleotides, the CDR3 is TGTGCCACCAGTGATTTATCGATCGGGACAGCGGCCTACGAGCAGTACTTC. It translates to CATSDLSIGTAAYEQYF.

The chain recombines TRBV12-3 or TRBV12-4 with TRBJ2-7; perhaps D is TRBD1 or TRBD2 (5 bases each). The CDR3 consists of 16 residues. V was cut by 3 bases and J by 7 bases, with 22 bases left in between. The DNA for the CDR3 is TGTGCCAGCAGTTTGTTCCGATACGGGGCTTACAATGAGCAGTACTTC. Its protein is CASSLFRYGAYNEQYF.

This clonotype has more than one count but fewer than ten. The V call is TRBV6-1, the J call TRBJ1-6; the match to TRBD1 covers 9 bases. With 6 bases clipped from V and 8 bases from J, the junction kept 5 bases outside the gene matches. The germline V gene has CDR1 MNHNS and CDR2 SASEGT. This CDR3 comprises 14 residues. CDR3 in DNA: TGTGCCAGCAGGGAGGACAGGGGTTATTCACCCCTCCACTTT. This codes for CASREDRGYSPLHF.